This T cell receptor (beta chain) was obtained from a study of glioma-infiltrating T cells after dendritic cell vaccination. Study at large: Samples are from glioblastoma patients in Phase I and II dendritic cell vaccine trials. Autologous tumor lysate was loaded overnight onto monocyte-derived dendritic cells grown seven days with IL-4 and GM-CSF.

Per the germline V gene, CDR1 is SGHRS and CDR2 is YFSETQ. V lost 5 bases to trimming and J lost 4 bases; unmatched junction nucleotides: 7. The CDR3 runs 15 residues. Here immunoSEQ multiplex PCR was the method, and the copy in TCRdb shows in-frame clones only, minus some. The sample lists fewer than 85,000 clones, about 86% seen once, with 7.9% in the top ten. No glioblastoma patient carried an isocitrate dehydrogenase mutation. The receptor comes from a human donor with glioblastoma. This specimen consisted of blood, obtained before dendritic cell vaccination. The J gene is TRBJ2-1, the V gene TRBV5-1, with 9 bases that match TRBD1. The CDR3: CASSQGTGLYNEQFF. The CDR3 nucleotides read TGCGCCAGCAGTCAGGGGACAGGGTTATACAATGAGCAGTTCTTC.